This paragraph covers one T cell receptor (beta chain) sequence. Antigen specificity is unknown. These data come from a study of cytomegalovirus exposure and HLA in healthy donors. General study points: Later analysis demonstrated an association between a missense DCLRE1C variant and TCR beta V- and J-gene trimming. In a later analysis, specific HLA alleles were associated with approximately 17,000 TCR beta sequences at a 0.05 false discovery rate. In a later analysis, CMV-associated beta chains were mostly HLA-associated, it appeared. A later analysis appeared to link common viral pathogens to several of the most significant clusters.

CDR1 and CDR2 from the germline V gene are LGHNA and YNFKEQ. The CDR3 is 16 amino acids. V shed 5 bases and J 2 bases; nucleotides not matched to a gene: 5. The PCR made use of 60 Vbeta and 13 Jbeta primers. Generated by immunoSEQ multiplex PCR, the TCRdb table keeps only in-frame clones and is missing some. The sample shows 200,000 to 250,000 clones, roughly 82% of them seen only once. V usage is TRBV4-2 and J usage is TRBJ1-6, with TRBD1 matching 8 bases. The sequence came from a woman between 40 and 55 years old in good health and CMV-seropositive. Sequenced: PBMCs. The CDR3 region has the DNA TGTGCCAGCAGCGCTACAGGGGGAACCTATAATTCACCCCTCCACTTT. Translating gives CASSATGGTYNSPLHF.